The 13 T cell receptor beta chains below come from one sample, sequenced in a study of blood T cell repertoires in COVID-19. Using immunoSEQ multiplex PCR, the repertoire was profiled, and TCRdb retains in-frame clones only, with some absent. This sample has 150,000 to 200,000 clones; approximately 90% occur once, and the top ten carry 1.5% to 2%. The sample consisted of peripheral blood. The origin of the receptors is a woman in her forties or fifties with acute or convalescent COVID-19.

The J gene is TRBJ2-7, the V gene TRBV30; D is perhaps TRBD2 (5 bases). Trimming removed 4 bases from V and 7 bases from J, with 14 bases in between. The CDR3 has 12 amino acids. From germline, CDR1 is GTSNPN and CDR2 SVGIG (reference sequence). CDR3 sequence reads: CAWNLARREQYF. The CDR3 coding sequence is TGTGCCTGGAATTTAGCCCGGAGGGAGCAGTACTTC.

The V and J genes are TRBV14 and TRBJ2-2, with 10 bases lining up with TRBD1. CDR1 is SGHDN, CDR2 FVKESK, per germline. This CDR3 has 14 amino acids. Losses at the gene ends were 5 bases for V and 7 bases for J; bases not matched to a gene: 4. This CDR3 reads CASSRQGAFGELFF. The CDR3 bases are TGTGCCAGCAGCAGACAGGGGGCTTTCGGGGAGCTGTTTTTT.

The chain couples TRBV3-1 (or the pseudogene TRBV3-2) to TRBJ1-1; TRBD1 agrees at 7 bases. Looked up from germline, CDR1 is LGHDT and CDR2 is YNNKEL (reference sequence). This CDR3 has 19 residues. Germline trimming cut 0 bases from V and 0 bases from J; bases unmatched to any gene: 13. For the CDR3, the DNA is TGTGCCAGCAGCCAAGATCTAGGGGGCAAGATCCGAATGAACACTGAAGCTTTCTTT. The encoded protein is CASSQDLGGKIRMNTEAFF.

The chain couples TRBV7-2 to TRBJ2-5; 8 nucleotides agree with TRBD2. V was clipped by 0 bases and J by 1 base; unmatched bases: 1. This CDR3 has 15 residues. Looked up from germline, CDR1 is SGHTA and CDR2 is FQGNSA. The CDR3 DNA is TGTGCCAGCAGCTTAGCTAGCGGGGTCCAAGAGACCCAGTACTTC. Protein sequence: CASSLASGVQETQYF.

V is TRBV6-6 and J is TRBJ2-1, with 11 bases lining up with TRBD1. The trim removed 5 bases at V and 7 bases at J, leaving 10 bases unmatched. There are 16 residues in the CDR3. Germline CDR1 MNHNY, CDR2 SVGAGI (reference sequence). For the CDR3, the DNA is TGTGCCAGCAGTCACGGGGGGGACAGGGGGTGGAATGAGCAGTTCTTC. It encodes CASSHGGDRGWNEQFF.

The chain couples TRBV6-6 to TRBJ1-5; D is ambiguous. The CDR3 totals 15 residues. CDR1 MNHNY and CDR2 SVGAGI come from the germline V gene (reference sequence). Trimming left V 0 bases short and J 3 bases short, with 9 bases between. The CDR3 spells CASSYSRGNNQPQHF. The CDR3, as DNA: TGTGCCAGCAGTTACTCGAGAGGAAACAATCAGCCCCAGCATTTT.

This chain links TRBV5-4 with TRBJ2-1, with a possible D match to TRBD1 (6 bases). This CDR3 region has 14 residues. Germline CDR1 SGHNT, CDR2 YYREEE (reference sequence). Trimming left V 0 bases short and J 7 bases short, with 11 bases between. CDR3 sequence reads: CASSLDRASNEQFF. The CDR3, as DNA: TGTGCCAGCAGCTTGGACAGGGCAAGTAATGAGCAGTTCTTC.

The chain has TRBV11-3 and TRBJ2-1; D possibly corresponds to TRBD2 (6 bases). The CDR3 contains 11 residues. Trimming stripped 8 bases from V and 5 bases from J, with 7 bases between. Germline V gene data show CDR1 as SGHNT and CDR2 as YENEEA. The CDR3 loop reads CASAGHNEQFF. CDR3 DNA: TGTGCCAGCGCGGGGCACAATGAGCAGTTCTTC.

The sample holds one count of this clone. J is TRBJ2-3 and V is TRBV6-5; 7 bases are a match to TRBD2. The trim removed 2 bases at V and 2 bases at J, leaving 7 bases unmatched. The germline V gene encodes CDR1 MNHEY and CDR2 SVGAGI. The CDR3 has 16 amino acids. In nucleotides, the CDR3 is TGTGCCAGCAGTTACACCTGGGAGGGGTACACAGATACGCAGTATTTT. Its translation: CASSYTWEGYTDTQYF.

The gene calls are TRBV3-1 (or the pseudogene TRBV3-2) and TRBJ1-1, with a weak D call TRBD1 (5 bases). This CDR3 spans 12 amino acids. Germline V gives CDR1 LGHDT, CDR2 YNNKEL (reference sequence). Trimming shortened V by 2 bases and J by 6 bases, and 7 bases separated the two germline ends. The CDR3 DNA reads TGTGCCAGCAGCCAAACAGGAGCTGAAGCTTTCTTT. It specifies CASSQTGAEAFF.

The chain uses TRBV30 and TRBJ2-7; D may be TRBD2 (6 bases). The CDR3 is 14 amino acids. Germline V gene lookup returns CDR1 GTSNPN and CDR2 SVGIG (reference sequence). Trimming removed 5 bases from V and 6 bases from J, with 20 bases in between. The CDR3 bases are TGTGCCTGGTCCGGAGGGAGCGGGTGGAGCGAGCAGTACTTC. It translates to CAWSGGSGWSEQYF. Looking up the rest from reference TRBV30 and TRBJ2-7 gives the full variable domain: SQTIHQWPATLVQPVGSPLSLECTVEGTSNPNLYWYRQAAGRGLQLLFYSVGIGQISSEVPQNLSASRPQDRQFILSSKKLLLSDSGFYLCAWSGGSGWSEQYFGPGTRLTVT.

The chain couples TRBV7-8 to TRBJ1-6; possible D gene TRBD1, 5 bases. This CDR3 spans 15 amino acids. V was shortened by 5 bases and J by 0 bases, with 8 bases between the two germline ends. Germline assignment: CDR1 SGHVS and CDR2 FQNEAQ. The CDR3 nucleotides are TGTGCCAGCAGCAGAGACAGCTCCTATAATTCACCCCTCCACTTT. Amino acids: CASSRDSSYNSPLHF.

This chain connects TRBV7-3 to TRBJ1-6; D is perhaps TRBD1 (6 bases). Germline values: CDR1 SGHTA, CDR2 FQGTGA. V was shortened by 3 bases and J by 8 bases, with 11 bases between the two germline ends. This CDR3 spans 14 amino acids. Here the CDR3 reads CASSFTGTHSPLHF. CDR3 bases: TGTGCCAGCAGCTTTACAGGGACCCATTCACCCCTCCACTTT. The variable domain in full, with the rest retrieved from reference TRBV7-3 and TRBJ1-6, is GAGVSQTPSNKVTEKGKYVELRCDPISGHTALYWYRQSLGQGPEFLIYFQGTGAADDSGLPNDRFFAVRPEGSVSTLKIQRTERGDSAVYLCASSFTGTHSPLHFGNGTRLTVT.